This T cell receptor beta chain originates from a study of cytomegalovirus exposure and HLA in healthy donors. Study outcomes and limitations: Follow-up analysis later connected one missense variant in DCLRE1C with trimming of TCR beta V- and J-genes. The listing of approximately 160 TCR beta chains classed them as cytomegalovirus-associated. A further, later analysis showed that HLA-associated TCR beta chains (compared with equally common others) were more clonally expanded.

The PCR had 60 Vbeta and 13 Jbeta primers. Assay: immunoSEQ multiplex PCR; the TCRdb copy retains only in-frame clones and omits some. There are around 140,000 clones in the sample; approximately 77% occur only once, and approximately 1.4% lies in the top ten. Each donor's status was that of a healthy bone marrow donor. The CDR3 runs 18 residues. The germline V and J ends were trimmed by 3 bases and 0 bases, with 15 bases remaining between them. Germline CDR1 reads KGHSH; CDR2 reads LQKENI. Concerning this clone: Its target is not known.

Sequencing was carried out using PBMCs. The V gene is TRBV18, the J gene TRBJ1-6; tentatively, D is TRBD1 (5 bases). The TCR originated in a woman aged 40 to 49 in good health and CMV-seronegative. CDR3 sequence (DNA): TGTGCCAGCTCACCGTCGACAGCCCGAAGCTCCTATAATTCACCCCTCCACTTT. It specifies CASSPSTARSSYNSPLHF.